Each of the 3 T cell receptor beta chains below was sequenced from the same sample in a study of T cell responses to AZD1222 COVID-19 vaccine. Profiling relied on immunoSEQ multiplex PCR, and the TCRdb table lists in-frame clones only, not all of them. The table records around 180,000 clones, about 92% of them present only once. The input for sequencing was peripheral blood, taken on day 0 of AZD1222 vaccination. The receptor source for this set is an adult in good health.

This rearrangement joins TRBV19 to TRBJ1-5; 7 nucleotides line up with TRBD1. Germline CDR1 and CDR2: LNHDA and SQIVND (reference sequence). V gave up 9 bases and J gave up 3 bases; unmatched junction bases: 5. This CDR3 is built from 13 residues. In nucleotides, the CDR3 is TGTGCCAGCTCCGGGACAGTCAATCAGCCCCAGCATTTT. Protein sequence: CASSGTVNQPQHF.

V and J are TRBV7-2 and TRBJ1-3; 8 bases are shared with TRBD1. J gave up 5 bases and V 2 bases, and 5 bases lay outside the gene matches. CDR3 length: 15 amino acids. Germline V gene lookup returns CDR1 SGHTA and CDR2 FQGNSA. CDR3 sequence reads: CASSLNQGARNTIYF. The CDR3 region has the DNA TGTGCCAGCAGCTTAAACCAGGGGGCGAGAAACACCATATATTTT.

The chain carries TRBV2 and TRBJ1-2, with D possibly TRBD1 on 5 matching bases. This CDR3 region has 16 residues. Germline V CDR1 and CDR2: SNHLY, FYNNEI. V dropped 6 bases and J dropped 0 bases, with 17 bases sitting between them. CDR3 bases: TGTGCCAGCAGCCCCAGGTGGAGGGGAGCTAACTATGGCTACACCTTC. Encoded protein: CASSPRWRGANYGYTF.